This T cell receptor (beta chain) was identified in a study of T cells after yellow fever vaccination. On the study more broadly: SMART-Seq v4 Ultra Low Input prepared the low-cell-number fractions.

The authors made TCR cDNA by 5'RACE template switching, adding a universal primer site and UMIs. TCRdb passed the 5' RACE reads through MiXCR, listing each CDR3 protein once. The table shows hundreds of thousands of distinct CDR3 sequences, with 13% occurring only once. Study-level results: It was the secondary response that reached its peak faster, day 5 versus 15, but it was weaker.

Trimming removed 3 bases at V and 4 bases at J, with 20 bases between. This CDR3 is 17 amino acids long. Germline V gene sequence: CDR1 SEHNR, CDR2 FQNEAQ (reference sequence). This clonotype was found a few times. The antigen remains unidentified. This chain uses TRBV7-9 with TRBJ2-3; D call uncertain. Sequences were derived from PBMCs, sampled on the day of the yellow fever booster vaccination. This clonotype was sampled from a man aged 30 to 39 who received the YFV17D yellow fever vaccine. CDR3 DNA: TGTGCCAGCAGCTTGGGTGTTGTATTTGGCAGCGCAGATACGCAGTATTTT. This translates into CASSLGVVFGSADTQYF.